The present entry profiles one T cell receptor beta chain with its context. Its antigen is still unknown. CD8 T cells were positively selected from what remained after CD4 positive selection. The data were taken from a study of naive and memory T cell subsets. Study-level points and caveats: No ground truth validated the naive and memory repertoire findings. Especially in CD8 cells, naive repertoires contained a few larger clonotypes, possibly CD45RA-re-expressing memory cells. In CD4 and CD8 cells, diversity dropped from naive through EMRA.

An equimolar mix of two oligonucleotides served as the beta constant-region primer for TRBC1 and TRBC2. Nested alpha and beta constant-region primers with the SP2 primer drove four PCR rounds on ligated cDNA. An oligonucleotide with the SP2 primer and a 12-nucleotide UMI was ligated to the cDNA 3' end. TCRdb called the UMI-ligation and nested PCR reads again in MiXCR, with one record for every CDR3 protein. The table has about 99,000 distinct CDR3 sequences, about 14% seen once. V was pared by 6 bases and J by 5 bases, with 11 bases of the junction left unmatched. CDR3 length: 15 amino acids. Germline CDR1 is LGHNA and CDR2 is YNFKEQ.

The chain carries TRBV4-2 and TRBJ1-1; 8 bases map to TRBD1. This TCR came from a human donor in good health. The sequenced sample was naive CD8+ T cells from blood. The CDR3 sequence is CASRLIGQGGTEAFF. The DNA of the CDR3 is TGTGCCAGCAGGCTCATCGGACAGGGTGGTACTGAAGCTTTCTTT.